Below are 6 T cell receptor beta chains sequenced from a single sample in a study of cytomegalovirus exposure and HLA in healthy donors. The method was immunoSEQ multiplex PCR; TCRdb's version includes in-frame clones alone and lacks a portion of them. The sample records about 73,000 clones, roughly 96% being singletons. Source material: PBMCs. The origin of the receptors is a man in his late teens or twenties in good health and CMV-seronegative.

This chain links TRBV9 with TRBJ1-3; D is possibly TRBD1 (5 bases). V gave up 0 bases and J gave up 0 bases, with 13 bases separating them. The CDR3 has 17 residues. Germline CDR1 is SGDLS and CDR2 is YYNGEE. The CDR3 region has the DNA TGTGCCAGCAGCGTAGTTTGGGACTGGAGCTCTGGAAACACCATATATTTT. This sequence encodes CASSVVWDWSSGNTIYF.

This chain joins TRBV30 and TRBJ2-2; TRBD1 is a possible D gene (5 bases). V dropped 2 bases and J dropped 2 bases, with 9 bases sitting between them. Germline V gene lookup returns CDR1 GTSNPN and CDR2 SVGIG (reference sequence). The CDR3 runs to 14 residues. The CDR3 loop reads CAWSSGFNTGELFF. CDR3 bases: TGTGCCTGGAGTTCAGGGTTCAACACCGGGGAGCTGTTTTTT.

The V gene is TRBV12-5, the J gene TRBJ1-4; D is unclear. With 3 bases removed from V and 2 bases from J, the gap between germline ends came to 10 bases. CDR3 length: 15 amino acids. Germline-derived CDR1 and CDR2 are LGHNT and FRNRAP. The CDR3 here is CASGFIAQTNEKLFF. CDR3 DNA: TGTGCTAGTGGTTTTATCGCACAGACTAATGAAAAACTGTTTTTT.

V is TRBV29-1 and J is TRBJ1-2, with 7 bases lining up with TRBD1. V was clipped by 6 bases and J by 8 bases; unmatched bases: 9. Germline values: CDR1 SQVTM, CDR2 ANQGSEA. The CDR3 length is 12 residues. CDR3 DNA sequence: TGCAGCGTCGTCGGGACAGTAGAAGGCTACACCTTC. Protein sequence: CSVVGTVEGYTF. The variable domain in full, completed from reference TRBV29-1 and TRBJ1-2, reads SAVISQKPSRDICQRGTSLTIQCQVDSQVTMMFWYRQQPGQSLTLIATANQGSEATYESGFVIDKFPISRPNLTFSTLTVSNMSPEDSSIYLCSVVGTVEGYTFGSGTRLTVV.

The chain employs TRBV2 and TRBJ1-1, with 7 bases matching TRBD1. The CDR3 is 14 residues long. The trim removed 5 bases at V and 4 bases at J, leaving 7 bases unmatched. The germline CDR1 and CDR2 sequences are SNHLY and FYNNEI. For the CDR3, the DNA is TGTGCCAGCAGTCCGCAGGGGGATGGCACTGAAGCTTTCTTT. It translates to CASSPQGDGTEAFF.

This clone was seen just once. The chain is built from TRBV7-9 and TRBJ2-5; 8 bases are shared with TRBD2. CDR1 and CDR2 from the germline V gene are SEHNR and FQNEAQ (reference sequence). After removal of 8 bases from V and 5 bases from J, the junction contained 7 bases not matched to a gene. CDR3 size: 13 residues. The CDR3 is CASCRGGVETQYF. CDR3 sequence (DNA): TGTGCCAGCTGCCGGGGGGGGGTCGAGACCCAGTACTTC. The whole variable domain, filled in from reference TRBV7-9 and TRBJ2-5, reads DTGVSQNPRHKITKRGQNVTFRCDPISEHNRLYWYRQTLGQGPEFLTYFQNEAQLEKSRLLSDRFSAERPKGSFSTLEIQRTEQGDSAMYLCASCRGGVETQYFGPGTRLLVL.